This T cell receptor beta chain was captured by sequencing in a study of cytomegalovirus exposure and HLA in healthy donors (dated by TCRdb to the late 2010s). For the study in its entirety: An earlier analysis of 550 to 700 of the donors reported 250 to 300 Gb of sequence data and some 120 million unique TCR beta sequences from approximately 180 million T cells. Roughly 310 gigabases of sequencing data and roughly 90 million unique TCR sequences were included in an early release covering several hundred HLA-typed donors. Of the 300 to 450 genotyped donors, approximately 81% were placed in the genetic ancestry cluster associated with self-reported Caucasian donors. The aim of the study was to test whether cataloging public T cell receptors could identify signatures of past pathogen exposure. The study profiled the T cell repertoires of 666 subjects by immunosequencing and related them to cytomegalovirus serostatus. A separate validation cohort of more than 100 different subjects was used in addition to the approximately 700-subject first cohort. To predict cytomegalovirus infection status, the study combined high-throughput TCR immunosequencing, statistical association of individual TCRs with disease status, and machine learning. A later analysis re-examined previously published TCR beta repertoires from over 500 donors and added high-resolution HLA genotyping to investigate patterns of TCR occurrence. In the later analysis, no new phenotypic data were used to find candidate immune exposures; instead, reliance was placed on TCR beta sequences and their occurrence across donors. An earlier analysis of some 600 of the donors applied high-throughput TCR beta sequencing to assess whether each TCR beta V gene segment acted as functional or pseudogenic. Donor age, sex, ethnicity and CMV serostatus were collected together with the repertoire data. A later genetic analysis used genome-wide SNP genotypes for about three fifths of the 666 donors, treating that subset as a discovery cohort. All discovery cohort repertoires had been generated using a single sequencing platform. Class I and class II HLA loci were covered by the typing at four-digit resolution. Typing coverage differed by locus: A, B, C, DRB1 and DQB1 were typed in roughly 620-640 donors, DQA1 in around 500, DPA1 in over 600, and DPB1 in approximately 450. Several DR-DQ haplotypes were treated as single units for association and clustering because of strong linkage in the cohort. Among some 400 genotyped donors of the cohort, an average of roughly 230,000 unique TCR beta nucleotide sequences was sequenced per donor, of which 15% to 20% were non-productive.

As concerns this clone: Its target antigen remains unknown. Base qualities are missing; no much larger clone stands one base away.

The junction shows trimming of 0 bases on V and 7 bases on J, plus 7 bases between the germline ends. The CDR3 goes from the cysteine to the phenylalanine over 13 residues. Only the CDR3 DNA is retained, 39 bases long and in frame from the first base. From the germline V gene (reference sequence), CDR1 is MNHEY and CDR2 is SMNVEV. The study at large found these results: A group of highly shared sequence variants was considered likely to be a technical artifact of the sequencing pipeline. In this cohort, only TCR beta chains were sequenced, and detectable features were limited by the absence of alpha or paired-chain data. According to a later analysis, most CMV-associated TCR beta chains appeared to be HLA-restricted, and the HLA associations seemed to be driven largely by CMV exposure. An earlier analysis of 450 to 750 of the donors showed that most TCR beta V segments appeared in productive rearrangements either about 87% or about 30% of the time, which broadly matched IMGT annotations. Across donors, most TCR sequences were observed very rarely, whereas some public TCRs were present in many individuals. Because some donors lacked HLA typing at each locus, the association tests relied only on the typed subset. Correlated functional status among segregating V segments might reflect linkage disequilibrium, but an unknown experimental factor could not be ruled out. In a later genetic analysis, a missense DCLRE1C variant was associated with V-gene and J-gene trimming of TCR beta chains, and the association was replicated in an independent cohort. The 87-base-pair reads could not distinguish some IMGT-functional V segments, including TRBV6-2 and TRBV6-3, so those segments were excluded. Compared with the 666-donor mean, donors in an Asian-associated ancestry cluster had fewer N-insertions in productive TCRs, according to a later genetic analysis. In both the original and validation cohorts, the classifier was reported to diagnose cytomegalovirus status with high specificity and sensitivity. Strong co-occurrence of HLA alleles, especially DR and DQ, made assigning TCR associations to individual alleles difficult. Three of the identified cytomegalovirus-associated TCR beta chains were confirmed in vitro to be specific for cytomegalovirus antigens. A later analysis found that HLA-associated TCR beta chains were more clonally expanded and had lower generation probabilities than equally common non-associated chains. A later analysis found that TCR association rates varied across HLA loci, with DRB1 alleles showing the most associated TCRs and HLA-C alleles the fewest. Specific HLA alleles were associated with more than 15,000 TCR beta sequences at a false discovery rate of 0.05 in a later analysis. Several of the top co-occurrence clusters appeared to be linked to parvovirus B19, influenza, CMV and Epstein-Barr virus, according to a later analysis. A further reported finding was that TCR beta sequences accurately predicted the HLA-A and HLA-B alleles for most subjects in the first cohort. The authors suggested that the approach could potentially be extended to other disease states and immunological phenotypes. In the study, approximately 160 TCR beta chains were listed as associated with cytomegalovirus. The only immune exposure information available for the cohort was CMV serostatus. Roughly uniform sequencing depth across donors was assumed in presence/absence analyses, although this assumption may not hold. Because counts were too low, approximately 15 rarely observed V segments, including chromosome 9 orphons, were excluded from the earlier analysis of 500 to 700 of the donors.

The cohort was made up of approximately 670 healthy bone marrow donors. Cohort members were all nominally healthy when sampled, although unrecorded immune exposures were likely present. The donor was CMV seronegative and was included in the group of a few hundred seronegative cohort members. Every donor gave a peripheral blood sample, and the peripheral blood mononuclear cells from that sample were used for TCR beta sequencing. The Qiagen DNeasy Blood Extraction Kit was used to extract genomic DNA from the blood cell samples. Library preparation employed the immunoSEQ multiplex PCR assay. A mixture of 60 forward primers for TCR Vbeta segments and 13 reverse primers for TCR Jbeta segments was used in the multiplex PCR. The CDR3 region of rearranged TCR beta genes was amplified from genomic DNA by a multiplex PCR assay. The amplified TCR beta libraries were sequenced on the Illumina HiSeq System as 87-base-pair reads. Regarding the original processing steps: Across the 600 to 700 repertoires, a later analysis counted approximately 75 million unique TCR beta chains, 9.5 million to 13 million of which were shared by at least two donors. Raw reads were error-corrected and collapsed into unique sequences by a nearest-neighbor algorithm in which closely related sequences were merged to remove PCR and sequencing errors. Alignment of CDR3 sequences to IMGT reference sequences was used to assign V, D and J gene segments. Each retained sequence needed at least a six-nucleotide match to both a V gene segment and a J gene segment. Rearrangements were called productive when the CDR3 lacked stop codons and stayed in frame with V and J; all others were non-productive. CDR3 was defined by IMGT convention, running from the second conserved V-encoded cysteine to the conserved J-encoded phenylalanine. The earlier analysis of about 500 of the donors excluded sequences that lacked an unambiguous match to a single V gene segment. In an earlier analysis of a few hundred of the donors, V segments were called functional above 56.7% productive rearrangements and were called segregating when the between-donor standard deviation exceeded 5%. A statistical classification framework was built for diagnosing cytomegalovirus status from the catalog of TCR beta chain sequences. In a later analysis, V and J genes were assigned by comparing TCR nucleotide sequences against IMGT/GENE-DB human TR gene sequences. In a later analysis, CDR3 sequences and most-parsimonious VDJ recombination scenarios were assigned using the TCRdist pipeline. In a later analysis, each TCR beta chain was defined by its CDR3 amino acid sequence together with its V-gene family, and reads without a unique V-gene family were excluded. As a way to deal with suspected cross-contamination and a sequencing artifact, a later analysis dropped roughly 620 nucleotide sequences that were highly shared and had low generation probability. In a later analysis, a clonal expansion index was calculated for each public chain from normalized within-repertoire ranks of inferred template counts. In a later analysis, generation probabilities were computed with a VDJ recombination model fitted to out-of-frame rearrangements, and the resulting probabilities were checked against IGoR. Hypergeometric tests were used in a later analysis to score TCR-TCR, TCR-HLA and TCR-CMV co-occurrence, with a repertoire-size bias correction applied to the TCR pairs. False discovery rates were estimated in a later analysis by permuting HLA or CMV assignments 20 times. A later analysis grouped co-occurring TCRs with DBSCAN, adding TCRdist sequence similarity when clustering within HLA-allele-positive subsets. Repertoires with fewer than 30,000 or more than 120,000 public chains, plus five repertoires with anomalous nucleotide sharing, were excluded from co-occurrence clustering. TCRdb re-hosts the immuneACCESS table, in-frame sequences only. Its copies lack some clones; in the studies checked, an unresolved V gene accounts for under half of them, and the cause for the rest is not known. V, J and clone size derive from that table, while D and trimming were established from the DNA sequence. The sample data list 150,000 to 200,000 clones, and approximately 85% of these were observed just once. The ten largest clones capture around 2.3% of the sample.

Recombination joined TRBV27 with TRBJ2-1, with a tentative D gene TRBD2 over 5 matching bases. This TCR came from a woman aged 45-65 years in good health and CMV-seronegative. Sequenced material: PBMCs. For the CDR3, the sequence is CASSLSRENEQFF. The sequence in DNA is TGTGCCAGCAGTTTATCGAGGGAAAATGAGCAGTTCTTC.